The 11 T cell receptor beta chains reported below all come from one sample, sequenced in a study of regulatory T cells in long-lasting Graves disease. As to time point: persistent/refractory GD, antithyroid drugs over 5 years with positive TRAb. Generation of the TCR library employed RNA extracted from PBMCs. CDR3 regions were amplified by Arm-PCR using iRepertoire HTBI primers to build TCR beta libraries. TCRdb fed the multiplex PCR reads into MiXCR, producing one record per CDR3 protein. Of a few hundred thousand distinct CDR3 sequences in the sample, about 22% were seen once. Sequenced here: peripheral blood mononuclear cells (PBMCs), sampled when the disease was refractory, from a patient treated with antithyroid drugs. The source of these receptors is a female donor with Graves disease.

This clonotype was observed at least ten times. This chain connects TRBV19 to TRBJ1-2, with TRBD1 matching over 8 bases. CDR1 is LNHDA and CDR2 is SQIVND in the germline V gene (reference sequence). The junction had 8 bases not matched to a gene; V was cut back by 9 bases and J by 2 bases. This CDR3 contains 14 residues. The CDR3 reads CASSPTGGNYGYTF. The CDR3 DNA is TGTGCCAGCAGCCCTACAGGGGGAAACTATGGCTACACCTTC. Supplemented by reference TRBV19 and TRBJ1-2, the full variable domain reads DGGITQSPKYLFRKEGQNVTLSCEQNLNHDAMYWYRQDPGQGLRLIYYSQIVNDFQKGDIAEGYSVSREKKESFPLTVTSAQKNPTAFYLCASSPTGGNYGYTFGSGTRLTVV.

V is TRBV3-1 and J is TRBJ1-4; D unclear. The CDR3 is 12 residues long. The V gene lost 1 base and the J gene lost 7 bases, with 4 bases spanning the gap. From germline, CDR1 is LGHDT and CDR2 YNNKEL (reference sequence). This CDR3 reads CASSQVGEKLFF. The DNA of the CDR3 is TGTGCCAGCAGCCAAGTAGGTGAAAAACTGTTTTTT.

The chain couples TRBV3-1 to TRBJ2-7, with TRBD2 identical over 7 bases. The CDR3 covers 14 residues. The germline CDR1 and CDR2 sequences are LGHDT and YNNKEL (reference sequence). Unmatched junction bases numbered 8, after V lost 4 bases and J lost 5 bases. The CDR3 region has the DNA TGTGCCAGCAGCCCTAAGGCGGGAGCCCACGAGCAGTACTTC. This sequence encodes CASSPKAGAHEQYF.

The rearrangement uses TRBV20-1 and TRBJ1-2; maybe TRBD1 (5 bases). CDR3 length equals 15 residues. Trimming removed 2 bases from V and 2 bases from J, with 15 bases in between. In germline, CDR1 is DFQATT, CDR2 SNEGSKA (reference sequence). CDR3 bases: TGCAGTGCTAGATCGGGCAAGGGACGAAACTATGGCTACACCTTC. Its translation is CSARSGKGRNYGYTF.

This clonotype was observed at least ten times. This chain connects TRBV7-2 to TRBJ2-5; TRBD2 matches at 12 bases. Per the germline V gene, CDR1 is SGHTA and CDR2 is FQGNSA. The CDR3 covers 16 residues. J gave up 5 bases and V 5 bases, and 9 bases lay outside the gene matches. CDR3 in amino acids: CASSDSLAGGEETQYF. CDR3 sequence (DNA): TGTGCCAGCAGCGACTCTCTAGCGGGGGGGGAGGAGACCCAGTACTTC.

The chain combines TRBV29-1 with TRBJ1-1; no definite D call. Germline loops: CDR1 SQVTM, CDR2 ANQGSEA. The CDR3 contains 16 residues. V was pared by 6 bases and J by 0 bases, with 20 bases between. CDR3 in DNA: TGCAGCGTGGGAGGTTCGGCCCTCCACGTGAACACTGAAGCTTTCTTT. It specifies CSVGGSALHVNTEAFF.

The chain recombines TRBV18 with TRBJ1-4; D may be TRBD1 (5 bases). The CDR3 is made up of 16 amino acids. Germline values: CDR1 KGHSH, CDR2 LQKENI. Trimming removed 6 bases at V and 8 bases at J, with 22 bases between. CDR3 in amino acids: CASSQTSGAEGEKLFF. In DNA form, the CDR3 reads TGTGCCAGCTCCCAGACCTCCGGGGCTGAGGGCGAAAAACTGTTTTTT.

The genes are TRBV9 and TRBJ2-7, with TRBD2 matching over 11 bases. Per germline, CDR1 SGDLS and CDR2 YYNGEE. With V trimmed by 2 bases and J by 3 bases, 13 bases remained unmatched. The CDR3 totals 18 residues. The CDR3 DNA is TGTGCCAGCAGCGTCAACCCTTTAGCGGGAGGGGAAGTCTACGAGCAGTACTTC. Translated: CASSVNPLAGGEVYEQYF.

This clonotype has more than one count but fewer than ten. J is TRBJ2-7 and V is TRBV18; TRBD2 matches at 7 bases. V lost 1 base, J lost 3 bases, and 6 bases stayed unmatched. This CDR3 has 15 amino acids. Germline CDR1 and CDR2: KGHSH and LQKENI. The CDR3, as DNA: TGTGCCAGCTCACCACAAGCGGGAATCCTCTACGAGCAGTACTTC. It yields the protein CASSPQAGILYEQYF.

This clonotype was detected a few times. V gene TRBV7-8 combines with J gene TRBJ1-5; tentative D call: TRBD1 (6 bases). The V gene lost 5 bases and the J gene lost 11 bases, with 16 bases spanning the gap. Germline lookup yields CDR1 SGHVS and CDR2 FQNEAQ. This CDR3 has 13 amino acids. Here the CDR3 reads CASSPGQSVAQHF. The CDR3 DNA is TGTGCCAGCAGCCCTGGACAGTCAGTGGCCCAGCATTTT.

The rearrangement links TRBV9 to TRBJ2-7, with 15 bases identical to TRBD2. Germline CDR1 reads SGDLS; CDR2 reads YYNGEE. The CDR3 has 17 amino acids. Germline trimming cut 0 bases from V and 6 bases from J; bases unmatched to any gene: 7. The CDR3 DNA reads TGTGCCAGCAGCGTAGAGGGACTAGCGGGAGGAGAAGTCGAGCAGTACTTC. Translated, it gives CASSVEGLAGGEVEQYF.